Listed here are 14 T cell receptor beta chains from one sample, sequenced in a study of blood T cell repertoires in COVID-19. The data were produced by immunoSEQ multiplex PCR, yet TCRdb's version contains in-frame clones alone and is incomplete. The sample carries 120,000 to 150,000 clones, around 84% recorded once. Sequencing was performed on PBMCs or T cells enriched from blood (not recorded which). These receptor sequences come from a woman aged 50 to 65 who had been exposed to COVID-19.

The chain is built from TRBV19 and TRBJ1-2; no clear D. This CDR3 is 12 amino acids long. CDR1 and CDR2 from the germline V gene are LNHDA and SQIVND (reference sequence). Trimming cost V 10 bases and J 6 bases, with 15 bases left between them. The CDR3 reads CATSEIANGYTF. CDR3 in DNA: TGTGCCACCTCGGAGATTGCCAATGGCTACACCTTC.

This chain connects TRBV5-1 to TRBJ1-3; 9 bases match TRBD1. In germline, CDR1 is SGHRS, CDR2 YFSETQ. With 3 bases clipped from V and 7 bases from J, the junction kept 5 bases outside the gene matches. The CDR3 is 14 amino acids. CDR3 protein: CASSWGQGPNTIYF. The CDR3 DNA is TGCGCCAGCAGCTGGGGACAGGGCCCGAACACCATATATTTT.

The table lists this clone with a few counts. The genes are TRBV19 and TRBJ1-2; no reliable D call. This CDR3 has 13 residues. The V end was cut by 3 bases, the J end by 1 base, with 6 bases between. Germline CDR1 LNHDA, CDR2 SQIVND (reference sequence). CDR3 nucleotides: TGTGCCAGTAGTATCGGGAGTAACTATGGCTACACCTTC. Its translation: CASSIGSNYGYTF.

J is TRBJ2-7 and V is TRBV6-2 or TRBV6-3; 7 nucleotides agree with TRBD2. The junction had 12 bases not matched to a gene; V was cut back by 3 bases and J by 4 bases. The CDR3 covers 16 residues. Germline CDR1 MNHEY, CDR2 SVGEGT. CDR3 bases: TGTGCCAGCAGTTATACCCCCGGCGGGAGAGGTTACGAGCAGTACTTC. Amino acids: CASSYTPGGRGYEQYF.

This chain joins TRBV18 and TRBJ1-2, with TRBD1 matching over 10 bases. The CDR3 runs 16 residues. The germline CDR1 and CDR2 sequences are KGHSH and LQKENI. With 3 bases clipped from V and 4 bases from J, the junction kept 8 bases outside the gene matches. For the CDR3, the DNA is TGTGCCAGCTCACCGCTCCCGGGACAGGGGCCCTATGGCTACACCTTC. The encoded protein is CASSPLPGQGPYGYTF.

This chain connects TRBV23-1 to TRBJ2-4; the D is unclear. TRBV23-1 is classed as an ORF, of uncertain function. The CDR3 length is 17 residues. Trimming left V 4 bases short and J 3 bases short, with 19 bases between. This CDR3 reads CASSPIGSKVGKNIQYF. Here the CDR3 DNA reads TGCGCCAGCAGTCCCATCGGGTCGAAGGTCGGCAAAAACATTCAGTACTTC.

The gene calls are TRBV20-1 and TRBJ2-4; 14 bases line up with TRBD2. With V trimmed by 3 bases and J by 0 bases, 7 bases remained unmatched. The CDR3 is 18 amino acids. Germline-derived CDR1 and CDR2 are DFQATT and SNEGSKA (reference sequence). The CDR3: CSASMGLAGVGAKNIQYF. The CDR3 DNA reads as TGCAGTGCTAGTATGGGACTAGCGGGAGTTGGAGCCAAAAACATTCAGTACTTC.

This sequence joins TRBV14 and TRBJ1-2; weak D call: TRBD1 (6 bases). Trimming removed 1 base from V and 8 bases from J, with 11 bases in between. This CDR3 is 13 amino acids long. The germline V gene has CDR1 SGHDN and CDR2 FVKESK. The CDR3 nucleotides are TGTGCCAGCAGCCAAGTCTCAGGGGACGGCTACACCTTC. Protein sequence: CASSQVSGDGYTF.

As to this clone: A much bigger clone sits one base away, suggesting this may be a read error. V and J are TRBV24-1 and TRBJ2-3; no clear D gene. In germline, CDR1 is KGHDR, CDR2 SFDVKD. CDR3 length: 11 amino acids. V lost 6 bases to trimming and J lost 4 bases, with 4 bases between them. The CDR3 sequence is CATSQADTQYF. CDR3 nucleotide sequence: TGTGCCACCAGTCAGGCAGATACGCAGTATTTT.

The genes are TRBV19 and TRBJ1-2; a weak D match, TRBD1 (5 bases). The germline CDR1 and CDR2 sequences are LNHDA and SQIVND (reference sequence). There are 12 residues in the CDR3. With 8 bases removed from V and 8 bases from J, the gap between germline ends came to 15 bases. CDR3 sequence (DNA): TGTGCCAGTGGGACTTTTTCGAAAGGCTACACCTTC. Protein sequence: CASGTFSKGYTF.

This chain uses TRBV14 with TRBJ2-1, with TRBD2 matching 7 bases. V lost 4 bases to trimming and J lost 4 bases; unmatched junction nucleotides: 10. CDR3 length: 16 residues. Looked up from germline, CDR1 is SGHDN and CDR2 is FVKESK. CDR3 region: CASSPELGLGYNEQFF. Written as DNA, the CDR3 is TGTGCCAGCAGCCCAGAGCTTGGACTAGGATACAATGAGCAGTTCTTC.

This chain links TRBV13 with TRBJ2-1; D possibly corresponds to TRBD1 (5 bases). Trimming left V 2 bases short and J 10 bases short, with 12 bases between. Germline V lookup: CDR1 PRHDT, CDR2 FYEKMQ (reference sequence). The length of the CDR3 is 13 residues. CDR3 loop: CASSLLGHEEQFF. DNA for the CDR3: TGTGCCAGCAGCTTATTGGGGCATGAGGAGCAGTTCTTC.

This clone has just one count. The V and J genes are TRBV21-1 and TRBJ2-1; the table names TRBD2, a call not compared with the DNA. TRBV21-1 is deemed a pseudogene. The CDR3 runs 17 residues. The CDR3 coding sequence is TGTGCCAGCAGCACCTGCTGGACTAGCGGAAACTACAATGAGCAGTTCTTC. Translated, it gives CASSTCWTSGNYNEQFF.

This chain joins TRBV2 and TRBJ2-1; 7 nucleotides align to TRBD2. CDR3 length: 14 amino acids. In germline, CDR1 is SNHLY, CDR2 FYNNEI. V lost 8 bases, J lost 8 bases, and 12 bases stayed unmatched. The CDR3 here is CASRSRGGFDEQFF. CDR3 nucleotide sequence: TGTGCCAGCCGGTCCCGGGGAGGGTTCGATGAGCAGTTCTTC. Combining the CDR3 with reference TRBV2 and TRBJ2-1 gives the whole variable domain EPEVTQTPSHQVTQMGQEVILRCVPISNHLYFYWYRQILGQKVEFLVSFYNNEISEKSEIFDDQFSVERPDGSNFTLKIRSTKLEDSAMYFCASRSRGGFDEQFFGPGTRLTVL.